This TCR beta chain was identified in a study of T-cell memory formation after mild COVID-19. Study details: The TCR clusters were mostly specific to one donor. General study points: CM and EM subsets held most contracting CD4+ clones; EMRA held CD8+ ones. Clones that contracted from day 15 to 85 were balanced CD4/CD8, while later expanders leaned CD4+.

This clonotype has a handful of counts. What it recognizes is unknown. TCRdb itself ran the 5' RACE reads through MiXCR, one entry per CDR3 protein. This sample yields roughly 300,000 distinct CDR3 sequences, of which 7% to 10% are seen a single time; 20% to 25% belongs to the top ten. Sequencing was done on a sample of PBMCs or a T cell subset sorted from them (not recorded which). The sequence derives from a man younger than 30 who had mild COVID-19 (a few samples of this study predate the infection). Cell type and time point are not known.

The CDR3 DNA is TGTGCCAGCAGCCAGCTAGACAGTGGTTCACCCCTCCACTTT. Its translation is CASSQLDSGSPLHF. V gene TRBV14 combines with J gene TRBJ1-6; possible D gene TRBD1, 5 bases. Germline V gene sequence: CDR1 SGHDN, CDR2 FVKESK. The CDR3 totals 14 residues. Trimming shortened V by 3 bases and J by 9 bases, and 12 bases separated the two germline ends.